These 27 T cell receptor beta chains originate from one sample sequenced in a study of alternative splicing in chronic myeloid leukemia remission. Each library started from around 1 ug total RNA with poly-A enrichment. TCRdb reprocessed the bulk RNA-seq reads and stores each CDR3 protein as one record, lacking DNA. In total, the table holds around 100 distinct CDR3 sequences. Stated time point: chronic-phase CML before TKI therapy (screening/day 1). The sequencing here drew on PBMCs or total blood leukocytes (not recorded which), taken at diagnosis. The receptors derive from an adult with chronic myeloid leukemia.

The rearrangement joins TRBV28 to TRBJ1-2; with no DNA, the TCRdb D assignment of TRBD1 cannot be verified. CDR3 size: 16 residues. CDR1 is MDHEN and CDR2 is SYDVKM in the germline V gene. The CDR3 loop reads CASSSIGTGRGYGYTF.

This clonotype was observed once. CDR3 protein: CASIRQVNTGELFF. J is TRBJ2-2 and V is TRBV6-1; TCRdb returns TRBD2, unconfirmable since there is no DNA. This CDR3 is built from 14 residues. Per the germline V gene, CDR1 is MNHNS and CDR2 is SASEGT.

J is TRBJ2-6 and V is TRBV10-3; there is no DNA to check the TCRdb D call of TRBD2. Germline loops: CDR1 ENHRY, CDR2 SYGVKD. This CDR3 is built from 16 residues. This chain's CDR3 is CAISPNSGSGANVLTF.

The chain links TRBV20-1 to TRBJ1-5. The CDR3 contains 13 residues. Germline values: CDR1 DFQATT, CDR2 SNEGSKA (reference sequence). The CDR3 reads CSGGGYSNQPQHF.

This chain joins TRBV12-3 or TRBV12-4 and TRBJ1-2. The CDR3 extends over 13 amino acids. Here the CDR3 reads CASSFDRSYGYTF.

The chain recombines TRBV30 with TRBJ1-1. The CDR3 length is 14 residues. CDR1 GTSNPN and CDR2 SVGIG come from the germline V gene (reference sequence). The CDR3 reads CAWSDRDRVTEAFF.

The V call is TRBV30, the J call TRBJ2-6; TCRdb picks TRBD2, but there is no DNA to check that call. Per germline, CDR1 GTSNPN and CDR2 SVGIG (reference sequence). The CDR3 covers 15 residues. The CDR3 loop reads CAWSTSFSGANVLTF.

V usage is TRBV5-1 and J usage is TRBJ1-4. Germline CDR1 SGHRS, CDR2 YFSETQ. This CDR3 has 14 amino acids. The CDR3 here is CASSPGQGNEKLFF.

This clonotype was picked up one time. This chain links TRBV13 with TRBJ1-2. Germline V gives CDR1 PRHDT, CDR2 FYEKMQ (reference sequence). This CDR3 is 11 amino acids long. CDR3 loop: CASSSAYGYTF.

This clonotype was found once. The rearrangement joins TRBV6-5 to TRBJ1-5. The CDR3 extends over 14 amino acids. The germline gives CDR1 MNHEY, CDR2 SVGAGI. CDR3 residues: CASSRGQNNQPQHF.

This clonotype has just a few counts. V gene TRBV5-8 combines with J gene TRBJ1-4. CDR1 is SGHTS and CDR2 is YDEGEE in the germline V gene. This CDR3 contains 15 residues. CDR3 sequence: CASSLFGTPNEKLFF.

V usage is TRBV20-1 and J usage is TRBJ1-5. In germline, CDR1 is DFQATT, CDR2 SNEGSKA (reference sequence). CDR3 length: 16 amino acids. The CDR3 spells CSASSPYEVSNQPQHF.

The chain has TRBV5-1 and TRBJ1-1. In germline, CDR1 is SGHRS, CDR2 YFSETQ. The CDR3 contains 13 residues. CDR3 amino acids: CASSSQGATEAFF.

Here the CDR3 reads CASTSWENNYGYTF. The V and J genes are TRBV11-2 and TRBJ1-2. Germline V CDR1 and CDR2: SGHAT, FQNNGV. The CDR3 is 14 amino acids.

The chain uses TRBV10-3 and TRBJ1-1; without DNA, the TCRdb call of TRBD1 cannot be checked. The CDR3 consists of 12 residues. Germline values: CDR1 ENHRY, CDR2 SYGVKD. The CDR3 spells CAIREGNTEAFF.

The chain couples TRBV6-1 to TRBJ2-2; TCRdb returns TRBD2, unconfirmable since there is no DNA. Germline CDR1 and CDR2: MNHNS and SASEGT. This CDR3 region has 17 residues. CDR3 sequence reads: CASRSEGGREGPGELFF.

This clonotype has only one observation. The CDR3 sequence is CASSLMINQPQHF. J is TRBJ1-5 and V is TRBV11-1. Germline V gene lookup returns CDR1 SGHAT and CDR2 FQDESV (reference sequence). This CDR3 is built from 13 residues.

The chain couples TRBV7-6 to TRBJ2-1; TCRdb picks TRBD2, but there is no DNA to check that call. CDR1 SGHVS and CDR2 FNYEAQ come from the germline V gene. This CDR3 has 17 residues. The CDR3: CASSSFGTSGEGNEQFF.

This CDR3 reads CSASSTAVYSPLHF. The chain couples TRBV20-1 to TRBJ1-6. The CDR3 totals 14 residues. Per the germline V gene, CDR1 is DFQATT and CDR2 is SNEGSKA (reference sequence).

The genes are TRBV29-1 and TRBJ1-3. CDR1 is SQVTM, CDR2 ANQGSEA, per germline. The CDR3 runs 14 residues. This CDR3 is CSVAGRMGGNTIYF.

The chain couples TRBV2 to TRBJ2-1; TCRdb outputs TRBD2, but without DNA this stays unchecked. Germline lookup yields CDR1 SNHLY and CDR2 FYNNEI. The CDR3 sequence is 14 residues long. CDR3: CASSVAGGNNEQFF. Looking up the rest from reference TRBV2 and TRBJ2-1 gives the full variable domain: EPEVTQTPSHQVTQMGQEVILRCVPISNHLYFYWYRQILGQKVEFLVSFYNNEISEKSEIFDDQFSVERPDGSNFTLKIRSTKLEDSAMYFCASSVAGGNNEQFFGPGTRLTVL.

This chain connects TRBV24-1 to TRBJ1-2. Germline values: CDR1 KGHDR, CDR2 SFDVKD. This CDR3 comprises 12 residues. CDR3 sequence: CATRGGDYGYTF.

The chain has TRBV7-3 and TRBJ1-1. The CDR3 contains 13 residues. CDR1 and CDR2 (germline): SGHTA, FQGTGA. The CDR3 loop reads CASRQQENTEAFF.

This rearrangement joins TRBV24/OR9-2 to TRBJ2-3; TCRdb returns TRBD2, unconfirmable since there is no DNA. TRBV24/OR9-2 is noted as an ORF with a role that remains uncertain. This CDR3 has 15 amino acids. CDR3 sequence: CATSDVGPEKDTQYF.

The chain couples TRBV7-2 to TRBJ2-1; without DNA, the TCRdb call of TRBD2 cannot be checked. There are 16 residues in the CDR3. Germline V gives CDR1 SGHTA, CDR2 FQGNSA. The CDR3 region is CASSSRRGGSYNEQFF.

The rearrangement joins TRBV4-2 to TRBJ2-1; without DNA, the TCRdb call of TRBD2 cannot be checked. The CDR3 contains 17 residues. CDR1 and CDR2 from the germline V gene are LGHNA and YNFKEQ. The CDR3 region is CASSQRPSGGTYNEQFF.

V usage is TRBV27 and J usage is TRBJ2-5. CDR3 length: 14 residues. Germline CDR1 reads MNHEY; CDR2 reads SMNVEV (reference sequence). The CDR3 loop is CASSFGDPKETQYF.